The rows below give T cell receptor beta chains drawn from one sample of a study of a mutant IDH1 vaccine in newly diagnosed glioma. TCRdb's table, derived via immunoSEQ multiplex PCR, lists solely in-frame clones and lacks some. Of some 51,000 clones in the sample, about 80% were seen once. Source: PBMCs, taken from a glioma patient treated with radiotherapy, temozolomide or both. These TCRs come from a woman aged 40 to 50 with glioma. CDR3s include the opening cysteine and the closing phenylalanine or tryptophan. Fields, in order: J gene, D gene, clone size, V gene, CDR3 DNA, CDR3 protein. A D gene is named only where the DNA matches it firmly. The size field is filled for only some rows; it gives once, few, many or a size class.

TRBJ1-1 | TRBD1 | - | TRBV13 | TGTGCCAGCAGCTTAGTTCCAGGGGGCAGGGACACTGAAGCTTTCTTT | CASSLVPGGRDTEAFF
TRBJ1-2 | TRBD1 | - | TRBV12-5 | TGTGCTAGTGGCACAGACAGGGACTATGGCTACACCTTC | CASGTDRDYGYTF
TRBJ2-5 | TRBD1 | - | TRBV30 | TGTGCCTGGAGTGTACAGGGGAAGCCCCAGGCGAAGACCCAGTACTTC | CAWSVQGKPQAKTQYF
TRBJ1-1 | - | few | TRBV7-9 | TGTGCCAGCAGCCCTAGGACCGGGAGCTTGAACACTGAAGCTTTCTTT | CASSPRTGSLNTEAFF
TRBJ2-2 | - | - | TRBV5-5 | TGTGCCAGCAGCTTCCGGGACACGAACACCGGGGAGCTGTTTTTT | CASSFRDTNTGELFF
TRBJ1-2 | - | - | TRBV6-6 | TGTGCCAGCAGTTACGGGGGACTCAACGCCTATGGCTACACCTTC | CASSYGGLNAYGYTF
TRBJ1-6 | - | - | TRBV18 | TGTGCCAGCTCACCCACAGTTCCTAATTCACCCCTCCACTTT | CASSPTVPNSPLHF
TRBJ2-7 | - | - | TRBV2 | TGTGCCAGCAGTGGTACGGGGATATTAGACGAGCAGTACTTC | CASSGTGILDEQYF
TRBJ1-2 | TRBD1 | - | TRBV7-9 | TGTGCCAGCAGCTTAGAGACAGGGGCTAACTATGGCTACACCTTC | CASSLETGANYGYTF
TRBJ1-2 | - | - | TRBV2 | TGTGCCAGCAGTGAGGACAAAGCTAACTATGGCTACACCTTC | CASSEDKANYGYTF
TRBJ1-5 | - | - | TRBV2 | TGTGCCCGATTGAGGGAGGGCCAGCCCCAGCATTTT | CARLREGQPQHF
TRBJ1-2 | - | - | TRBV19 | TGTGCCAGTAACCAAAGGGAAAGGGTTCGTGATGGCTACACCTTC | CASNQRERVRDGYTF
TRBJ1-3 | TRBD1 | once | TRBV11-2 | TGTGCCAGCAGCCGAACAGGGGAGGTTCTAAACACCATATATTTT | CASSRTGEVLNTIYF
TRBJ1-5 | TRBD1 | - | TRBV19 | TGTGCCAGTAGTATAGGGACAGGAGGACAGCCCCAGCATTTT | CASSIGTGGQPQHF
TRBJ1-3 | TRBD1 | few | TRBV5-1 | TGCGCCAGCAGCACCAGACCGGGACAGGGAAACACCATATATTTT | CASSTRPGQGNTIYF
TRBJ1-5 | TRBD1 | - | TRBV19 | TGTGCCAGTAGTATAAGGGGGCTTAGTCAGCCCCAGCATTTT | CASSIRGLSQPQHF
TRBJ1-4 | TRBD1 | - | TRBV6-5 | TGTGCCAGCAGGTACCGGACAGGCTCCTATGAAAAACTGTTTTTT | CASRYRTGSYEKLFF
TRBJ1-1 | - | - | TRBV7-9 | TGTGCCAGCAGCTTACCCGGATACACTGAAGCTTTCTTT | CASSLPGYTEAFF
TRBJ1-5 | - | - | TRBV6-1 | TGTGCCAGCAGCAGCGAACCTATTAGCAATCAGCCCCAGCATTTT | CASSSEPISNQPQHF
TRBJ1-3 | - | - | TRBV2 | TGTGCCAGCAGTGAGACAGTCTCTGGAAACACCATATATTTT | CASSETVSGNTIYF
TRBJ2-5 | - | - | TRBV14 | TGTGCCAGCAGCCTTGGGGTTCAGACCCAGTACTTC | CASSLGVQTQYF
TRBJ2-1 | TRBD2 | - | TRBV14 | TGTGCCAGCAGCCAGGTGGGAACTAGCGGGGGGGCCGATGAGCAGTTCTTC | CASSQVGTSGGADEQFF
TRBJ1-5 | TRBD1 | - | TRBV30 | TGTGCCTGGAGCGCTGACAGGGTAGATCAGCCCCAGCATTTT | CAWSADRVDQPQHF
TRBJ2-3 | - | - | TRBV5-1 | TGCGCCAGCAGCCCAGGATACGCCTCACTGTCAGATACGCAGTATTTT | CASSPGYASLSDTQYF
TRBJ2-1 | - | - | TRBV19 | TGTGCCAGTAGTATAGCAGGGGGGGATTACAATGAGCAGTTCTTC | CASSIAGGDYNEQFF
TRBJ2-5 | - | - | TRBV7-2 | TGTGCCAGCAGCTTAGCGGTCCTAGCTGAAGAGACCCAGTACTTC | CASSLAVLAEETQYF
TRBJ2-3 | - | - | TRBV4-3 | TGCGCCAGCAGCCACGCGGGACTCGCAGATACGCAGTATTTT | CASSHAGLADTQYF
TRBJ2-5 | TRBD1 | - | TRBV5-6 | TGTGCCAGCAGCCGGACAGGGTTCGGGGAGACCCAGTACTTC | CASSRTGFGETQYF
TRBJ1-2 | TRBD1 | - | TRBV9 | TGTGCCAGCAGCCTCCGGACAGGGGCTAACTATGGCTACACCTTC | CASSLRTGANYGYTF
TRBJ1-2 | - | - | TRBV28 | TGTGCCAGCAGTCAACAGCCCCCCTATGGCTACACCTTC | CASSQQPPYGYTF
TRBJ1-6 | - | - | TRBV5-5 | TGTGCCAGCAGCTTGGGTTCAGGGCATAATTCACCCCTCCACTTT | CASSLGSGHNSPLHF
TRBJ1-3 | - | - | TRBV30 | TGTGCCTGGAGTGTAGGGAGCGCTGGAAACACCATATATTTT | CAWSVGSAGNTIYF
TRBJ2-3 | - | - | TRBV14 | TGTGCCAGCAGCCTAAACGTGGGGGCAGATACGCAGTATTTT | CASSLNVGADTQYF
TRBJ2-3 | TRBD2 | once | TRBV6-5 | TGTGCCAGCAGTTACTCCGGACTAGCGGAATATACGCAGTATTTT | CASSYSGLAEYTQYF
TRBJ1-1 | - | - | TRBV7-2 | TGTGCCAGCATCGAGTACACTGAAGCTTTCTTT | CASIEYTEAFF
TRBJ1-1 | TRBD1 | few | TRBV10-3 | TGTGCCATCTCGCAGGCAGGGGGCACTGAAGCTTTCTTT | CAISQAGGTEAFF
TRBJ2-7 | - | - | TRBV2 | TGTGCCAGCAGTGGCAGGGGCGAGCAGTACTTC | CASSGRGEQYF
TRBJ2-7 | - | - | TRBV21-1 | TGTGCCAGCAGAGGGGGGTACTCGCTTCCTATGACCTACGAGCAGTACTTC | CASRGGYSLPMTYEQYF
TRBJ1-1 | - | - | TRBV7-8 | TGTGCCAGCAGCCCCGGCGGGAACACTGAAGCTTTCTTT | CASSPGGNTEAFF
TRBJ1-1 | - | few | TRBV30 | TGTGCCTGGACGGAGGGTCCGGGCCTTAACACTGAAGCTTTCTTT | CAWTEGPGLNTEAFF
TRBJ2-3 | - | - | TRBV6-5 | TGTGCCAGCGGGGACGGGGGAAGGGCAGATACGCAGTATTTT | CASGDGGRADTQYF